This TCR beta chain comes out of a study of cytomegalovirus exposure and HLA in healthy donors. Study-level findings and limits: For most TCR beta V segments, an earlier analysis put the productive rate at about 87% or about 30% of the time. The study recorded 150 to 200 TCR beta chains that were cytomegalovirus-associated.

CDR1 SGDLS and CDR2 YYNGEE come from the germline V gene. The junction had 5 bases not matched to a gene; V was cut back by 0 bases and J by 3 bases. CDR3 length: 15 residues. Remarks on this clone: Its antigen is undetermined.

Researchers ran the PCR with 60 Vbeta and 13 Jbeta primers. The method was immunoSEQ multiplex PCR; TCRdb's version includes in-frame clones alone and lacks a portion of them. There are roughly 130,000 clones in the sample; approximately 68% occur only once, and over 1.5% lies in the top ten. The sequenced sample was PBMCs. The source is a man under 40 in good health and CMV-seropositive. This chain links TRBV9 with TRBJ2-5; 7 positions agree with TRBD2. CDR3 DNA sequence: TGTGCCAGCAGCGTAGCCCCGGGGAGGGAAGAGACCCAGTACTTC. The encoded protein is CASSVAPGREETQYF.